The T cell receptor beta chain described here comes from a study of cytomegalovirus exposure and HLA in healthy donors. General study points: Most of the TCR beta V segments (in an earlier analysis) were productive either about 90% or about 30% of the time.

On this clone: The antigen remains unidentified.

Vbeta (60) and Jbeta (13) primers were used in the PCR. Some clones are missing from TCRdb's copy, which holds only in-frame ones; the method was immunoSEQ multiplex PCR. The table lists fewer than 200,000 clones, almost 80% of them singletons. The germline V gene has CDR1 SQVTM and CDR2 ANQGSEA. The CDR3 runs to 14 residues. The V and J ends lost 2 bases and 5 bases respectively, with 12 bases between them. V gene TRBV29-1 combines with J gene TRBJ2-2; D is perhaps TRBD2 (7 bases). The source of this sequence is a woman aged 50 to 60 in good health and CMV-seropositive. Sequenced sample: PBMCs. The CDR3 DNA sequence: TGCAGCGTTGAAACAGGGCGGGGGACCGGGGAGCTGTTTTTT. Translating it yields CSVETGRGTGELFF.